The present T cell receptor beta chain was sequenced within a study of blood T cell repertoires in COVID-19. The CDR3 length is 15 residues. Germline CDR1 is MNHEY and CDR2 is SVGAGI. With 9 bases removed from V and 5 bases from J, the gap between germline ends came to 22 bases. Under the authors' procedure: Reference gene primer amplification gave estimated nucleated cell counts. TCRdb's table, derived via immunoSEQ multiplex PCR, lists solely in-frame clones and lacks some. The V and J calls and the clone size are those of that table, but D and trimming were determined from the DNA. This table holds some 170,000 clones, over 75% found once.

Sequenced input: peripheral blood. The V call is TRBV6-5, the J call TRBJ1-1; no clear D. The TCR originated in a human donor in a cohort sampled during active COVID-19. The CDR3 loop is CASSGRGTMGTEAFF. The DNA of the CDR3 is TGTGCCAGTTCCGGACGGGGAACGATGGGGACTGAAGCTTTCTTT.